This paragraph covers one TCR beta chain sequence. Its antigen is undetermined. This sample is drawn from a study of cytomegalovirus exposure and HLA in healthy donors. Points from the study as a whole: It was likely that a cluster of highly shared sequence variants was a sequencing artifact.

The germline gives CDR1 MNHEY, CDR2 SVGAGI. The germline V and J ends were trimmed by 5 bases and 7 bases, with 17 bases remaining between them. The CDR3 sequence is 15 residues long. Vbeta (60) and Jbeta (13) primers were used in the PCR. Assay used: immunoSEQ multiplex PCR; TCRdb lists only in-frame clones, some missing. The data contain 220,000 or so clones, about 75% of them singletons. The sample taken for sequencing was PBMCs. V gene TRBV6-5 combines with J gene TRBJ2-2; a possible D gene is TRBD2 (7 bases). The sequence derives from a woman aged 25 to 39 in good health and CMV-seronegative. The CDR3 DNA sequence: TGTGCCAGCAGTCCTCGGGGGGCGGCGATCGGGGAGCTGTTTTTT. Protein: CASSPRGAAIGELFF.